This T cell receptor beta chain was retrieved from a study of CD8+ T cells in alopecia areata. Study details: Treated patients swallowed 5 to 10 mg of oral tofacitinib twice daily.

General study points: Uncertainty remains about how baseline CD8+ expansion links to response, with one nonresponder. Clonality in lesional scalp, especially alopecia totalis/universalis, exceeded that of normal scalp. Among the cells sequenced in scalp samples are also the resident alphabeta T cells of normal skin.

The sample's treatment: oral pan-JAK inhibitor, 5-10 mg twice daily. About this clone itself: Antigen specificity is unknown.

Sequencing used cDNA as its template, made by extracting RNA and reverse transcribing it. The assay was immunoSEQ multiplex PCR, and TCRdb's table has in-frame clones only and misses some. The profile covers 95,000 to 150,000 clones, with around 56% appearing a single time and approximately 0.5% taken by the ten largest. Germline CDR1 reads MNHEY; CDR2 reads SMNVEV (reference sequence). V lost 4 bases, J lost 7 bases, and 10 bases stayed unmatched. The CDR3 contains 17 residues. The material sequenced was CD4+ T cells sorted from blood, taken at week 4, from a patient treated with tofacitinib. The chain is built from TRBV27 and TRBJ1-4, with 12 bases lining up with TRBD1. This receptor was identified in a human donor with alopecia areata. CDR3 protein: CASSYGTGTGGGEKLFF. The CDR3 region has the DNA TGTGCCAGCAGTTATGGGACCGGGACAGGGGGCGGTGAAAAACTGTTTTTT.